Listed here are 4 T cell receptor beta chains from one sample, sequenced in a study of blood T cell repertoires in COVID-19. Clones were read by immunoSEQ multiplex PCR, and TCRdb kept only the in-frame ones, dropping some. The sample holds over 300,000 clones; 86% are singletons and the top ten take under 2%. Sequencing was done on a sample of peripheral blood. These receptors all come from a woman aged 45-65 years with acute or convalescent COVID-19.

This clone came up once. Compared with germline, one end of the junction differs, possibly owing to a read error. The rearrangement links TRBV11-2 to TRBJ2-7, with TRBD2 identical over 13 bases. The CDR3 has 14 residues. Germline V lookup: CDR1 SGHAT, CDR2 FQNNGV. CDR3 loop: CASSLAPWTSGSIF. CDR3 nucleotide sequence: TGTGCCAGCAGCTTAGCGCCTTGGACTAGCGGGAGCATCTTC.

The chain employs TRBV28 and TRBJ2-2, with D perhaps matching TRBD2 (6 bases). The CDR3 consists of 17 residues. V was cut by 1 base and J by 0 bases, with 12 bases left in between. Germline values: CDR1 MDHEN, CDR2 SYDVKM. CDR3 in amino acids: CASSLLRAGSNTGELFF. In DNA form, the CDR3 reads TGTGCCAGCAGTTTATTACGGGCGGGGTCGAACACCGGGGAGCTGTTTTTT.

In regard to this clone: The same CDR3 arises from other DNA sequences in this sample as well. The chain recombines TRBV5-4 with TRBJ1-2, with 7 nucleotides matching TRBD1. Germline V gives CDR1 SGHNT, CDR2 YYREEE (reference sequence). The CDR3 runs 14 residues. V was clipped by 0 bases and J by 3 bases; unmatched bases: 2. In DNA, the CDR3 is TGTGCCAGCAGCTTGGGACAGGGAGACTATGGCTACACCTTC. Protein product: CASSLGQGDYGYTF.

The CDR3 here is CASYPDRGIYSNQPQHF. The CDR3 coding sequence is TGCGCCAGCTACCCGGACAGGGGGATTTATAGCAATCAGCCCCAGCATTTT. The V and J genes are TRBV4-1 and TRBJ1-5; 10 nucleotides align to TRBD1. Trimming took 8 bases from V and 0 from J; bases not matched to a gene: 10. The CDR3 is 17 residues long. Germline V gene lookup returns CDR1 MGHRA and CDR2 YSYEKL.